The clone carrying this TCR beta chain turned up a few times. Between the trimmed V and J ends, which lost 7 bases and 0 bases, there was a span of 12 bases. CDR3 size: 14 residues. The sample is drawn from a study of patients and donors after allogeneic stem cell transplantation. Using its own MiXCR run on the RT-PCR reads, TCRdb lists one record per CDR3 protein. Of some 160,000 distinct CDR3 sequences in the sample, 24% were seen once. The source is a human donor who was either an allogeneic HSCT recipient or a stem cell or donor lymphocyte infusion donor (not recorded which). It is not recorded whose cells these are; they may come from a transplant donor. The chain is built from TRBV12-3 or TRBV12-4 and TRBJ1-1, with D possibly TRBD1 on 6 matching bases. Sequenced input: blood, either unsorted or a sorted T cell fraction (not recorded which). The CDR3 reads CASTVTGMNTEAFF. CDR3 sequence (DNA): TGTGCCAGCACCGTGACAGGTATGAACACTGAAGCTTTCTTT.